This T cell receptor beta chain appears in the sequencing data of a study of response to subunit inactivated influenza vaccine. TCRdb analysed the RT-PCR reads with MiXCR anew, one entry per CDR3 protein. This sample has under 750,000 distinct CDR3 sequences; around 11% occur once, and the top ten carry roughly a tenth. The germline V and J ends were trimmed by 2 bases and 0 bases, with 14 bases remaining between them. Germline V gives CDR1 SQVTM, CDR2 ANQGSEA. This CDR3 is built from 16 residues. The receptor's source is a man between 45 and 60 years old who received an inactivated influenza vaccine. The starting material was PBMCs from blood, obtained on the day of vaccination. This sequence joins TRBV29-1 and TRBJ2-1; the D gene is possibly TRBD2 (6 bases). CDR3 region: CSVEKFGRSSYNEQFF. The CDR3 coding sequence is TGCAGCGTTGAAAAATTTGGGAGGAGCTCCTACAATGAGCAGTTCTTC.